This TCR beta chain was identified in a study of blood T cell repertoires in COVID-19. Per the germline V gene, CDR1 is LGHDT and CDR2 is YNNKEL (reference sequence). The CDR3 contains 16 residues. Trimming removed 0 bases from V and 5 bases from J, with 16 bases in between. The method was immunoSEQ multiplex PCR; TCRdb's version includes in-frame clones alone and lacks a portion of them. Altogether roughly 380,000 clones are present, about nine tenths being singletons, with the ten largest covering around 4%. The gene calls are TRBV3-1 (or the pseudogene TRBV3-2) and TRBJ2-5; D might be TRBD2 (5 bases). Sequencing was done on a sample of peripheral blood. The clonotype comes from a woman between 55 and 75 years old with COVID-19, enrolled during active disease. The CDR3 is CASSQDRGLRGETQYF. CDR3 DNA sequence: TGTGCCAGCAGCCAAGATCGGGGTCTCCGCGGGGAGACCCAGTACTTC.